These T cell receptor beta chains were read from a single sample in a study of blood T cell repertoires in COVID-19. TCRdb's table, derived via immunoSEQ multiplex PCR, lists solely in-frame clones and lacks some. The data contain fewer than 200,000 clones, over 65% of them singletons. The sequencing sample was made of peripheral blood. The receptor source for this set is a woman older than 75 with acute or convalescent COVID-19. CDR3s include the opening cysteine and the closing phenylalanine or tryptophan. D genes are given only for firm matches. A row's size may be missing; if present it is once, few, many or a size class.

few,TRBJ1-2,-,TRBV5-1,15,TGCGCCAGCAGCTTGGCGGTAGGGGTAAACTATGGCTACACCTTC,CASSLAVGVNYGYTF
-,TRBJ2-7,TRBD1,TRBV28,13,TGTGCCAGCAGTCTTCCGGGACAGAACGAGCAGTACTTC,CASSLPGQNEQYF
-,TRBJ2-7,-,TRBV7-2,11,TGTGCCAGCAGCTTCGTTCTCGAGCAGTACTTC,CASSFVLEQYF
-,TRBJ1-1,-,TRBV10-1,13,TGCGCCAGCCGGGGAGCCATGAACACTGAAGCTTTCTTT,CASRGAMNTEAFF
-,TRBJ1-2,-,TRBV7-8,14,TGTGCCAGCAGCTTAGTTGGGGGGAACTATGGCTACACCTTC,CASSLVGGNYGYTF
-,TRBJ2-1,TRBD2,TRBV11-3,15,TGTGCCAGCAGCTCTCTTCGCGGGAGTCAGAATGAGCAGTTCTTC,CASSSLRGSQNEQFF
-,TRBJ2-5,-,TRBV12-3/TRBV12-4,13,TGTGCCAGCAGTTTTACAGTTCAAGAGACCCAGTACTTC,CASSFTVQETQYF
-,TRBJ1-6,TRBD1,TRBV6-4,15,TGTGCCAGCAGTGAGACGGGACAGGGGGGTTCACCCCTCCACTTT,CASSETGQGGSPLHF
-,TRBJ2-7,-,TRBV2,12,TGTGCCAGCAGAGTCGGTGGCTACGAGCAGTACTTC,CASRVGGYEQYF
-,TRBJ1-4,-,TRBV15,15,TGTGCCACCAGCAGAGCCGGGATATCGCGAGAAAAACTGTTTTTT,CATSRAGISREKLFF
-,TRBJ2-5,TRBD1,TRBV28,15,TGTGCCAGCAGTTTACCACAGGGGGCCGGGGAGACCCAGTACTTC,CASSLPQGAGETQYF
-,TRBJ2-3,-,TRBV5-4,16,TGTGCCAGCAGCTCTGGTCCCCAGGGAAGCACAGATACGCAGTATTTT,CASSSGPQGSTDTQYF
once,TRBJ2-2,-,TRBV5-1,16,TGCGCCAGCAGCTTGGCGGCTAGCCAAAACACCGGGGAGCTGTTTTTT,CASSLAASQNTGELFF
few,TRBJ2-2,-,TRBV24-1,14,TGTGCCACCACCCCGGGACAGAACACCGGGGAGCTGTTTTTT,CATTPGQNTGELFF
few,TRBJ1-2,-,TRBV15,16,TGTGCCACCAGCAGAGAGGCCCCGGGAAACAACTATGGCTACACCTTC,CATSREAPGNNYGYTF
-,TRBJ1-6,TRBD1,TRBV28,12,TGTGCCAGCCGCGGACAGGGCGCACCCCTCCACTTT,CASRGQGAPLHF
-,TRBJ2-6,-,TRBV12-3/TRBV12-4,13,TGTGCCAGTACAGGGACTGGGGCCAACGTCCTGACTTTC,CASTGTGANVLTF
once,TRBJ2-1,TRBD1,TRBV27,15,TGTGCCAGCAGTTTATGGGACAGGGTTTACAATGAGCAGTTCTTC,CASSLWDRVYNEQFF
-,TRBJ2-3,TRBD2,TRBV27,16,TGTGCCAGCAGTAAATGGACTAGCGACTACACAGATACGCAGTATTTT,CASSKWTSDYTDTQYF
once,TRBJ1-1,-,TRBV4-1,14,TGCGCCAGCAGCCAAGATGGGCGGGGTACTGAAGCTTTCTTT,CASSQDGRGTEAFF
-,TRBJ2-7,TRBD2,TRBV28,18,TGTGCCAGCAGTCAGGGACTAGCGGGACCATCGAGCTCCTACGAGCAGTACTTC,CASSQGLAGPSSSYEQYF
-,TRBJ2-5,TRBD2,TRBV4-3,14,TGCGCCAGCAGCGGGGTAGCGGGGGAAGAGACCCAGTACTTC,CASSGVAGEETQYF
-,TRBJ2-3,TRBD2,TRBV10-1,15,TGCGCCAGCAGTTCCAGCGGGAGTAAAATGGATACGCAGTATTTT,CASSSSGSKMDTQYF
-,TRBJ2-7,TRBD1,TRBV19,13,TGTGCCAGTAGTGTCCAGGGGGCCTACGAGCAGTACTTC,CASSVQGAYEQYF
-,TRBJ2-2,-,TRBV9,14,TGTGCCAGCAGCCCCCGGTTAGAAACCGGGGAGCTGTTTTTT,CASSPRLETGELFF
-,TRBJ1-1,-,TRBV14,13,TGTGCCAGCAGCCAAGATCAGAACACTGAAGCTTTCTTT,CASSQDQNTEAFF
-,TRBJ1-1,-,TRBV2,14,TGTGCCAGCATCCTCGGGGGGCACGACACTGAAGCTTTCTTT,CASILGGHDTEAFF
-,TRBJ1-4,-,TRBV9,15,TGTGCCAGCAGCGTAAACGGGGTATCTGAGGAAAAACTGTTTTTT,CASSVNGVSEEKLFF
-,TRBJ1-2,TRBD1,TRBV5-5,15,TGTGCCAGCAGCCTGGGGGGGACAGGGGGCGAAGGCTACACCTTC,CASSLGGTGGEGYTF
-,TRBJ2-3,TRBD2,TRBV18,16,TGTGCCAGCTCACCAACTAGCGGGAGCGTTAGAGATACGCAGTATTTT,CASSPTSGSVRDTQYF
few,TRBJ2-2,TRBD1,TRBV5-1,15,TGCGCCAGCAGCTTGGGGACAGGGCACACCGGGGAGCTGTTTTTT,CASSLGTGHTGELFF
-,TRBJ2-3,TRBD2,TRBV7-2,16,TGTGCCAGCAGCTCGGGACTAGCGGGAGGCACAGATACGCAGTATTTT,CASSSGLAGGTDTQYF
-,TRBJ2-5,-,TRBV11-2,12,TGTGCCAGCAGCTTGGGGAGAGAGACCCAGTACTTC,CASSLGRETQYF
few,TRBJ2-5,-,TRBV19,13,TGTGCCACCGCCCCGAGGACTCAAGAGACCCAGTACTTC,CATAPRTQETQYF
-,TRBJ2-7,-,TRBV6-1,15,TGTGCCAGCAGTGAGCGCCTTGAGCAGGGCTACGAGCAGTACTTC,CASSERLEQGYEQYF
-,TRBJ2-1,TRBD2,TRBV9,18,TGTGCCAGCAGCCCCCGGACTAGCGGGAGGGCTAGGTACAATGAGCAGTTCTTC,CASSPRTSGRARYNEQFF
-,TRBJ1-1,-,TRBV28,16,TGTGCCAGCAGACCCTACCCGGGGTATGAGAACACTGAAGCTTTCTTT,CASRPYPGYENTEAFF
-,TRBJ2-5,-,TRBV3-1/TRBV3-2,15,TGTGCCAGCAGCCACGGGTGGGGGGAGCTAGAGACCCAGTACTTC,CASSHGWGELETQYF
-,TRBJ2-5,-,TRBV5-1,14,TGCGCCAGCAGCTTGTGGTCAGACCAAGAGACCCAGTACTTC,CASSLWSDQETQYF
-,TRBJ2-6,-,TRBV4-2,13,TGTGCCTCATCATCCTCTGGGGCCAACGTCCTGACTTTC,CASSSSGANVLTF
-,TRBJ2-5,TRBD2,TRBV27,17,TGTGCCAGCAGGTGGACTAGCGGGATAGGAGGGGGGGAGACCCAGTACTTC,CASRWTSGIGGGETQYF
-,TRBJ1-2,-,TRBV28,15,TGTGCCAGCAGCTACGACAGGTGGGACGATCATGGCTACACCTTC,CASSYDRWDDHGYTF
few,TRBJ2-5,TRBD2,TRBV29-1,14,TGCAGCGTTGCCGGACTAGCGGGACAAGAGACCCAGTACTTC,CSVAGLAGQETQYF
-,TRBJ2-2,TRBD1,TRBV9,15,TGTGCCAGCAGCGTAGGGACAGGCCACACCGGGGAGCTGTTTTTT,CASSVGTGHTGELFF
-,TRBJ2-3,-,TRBV28,18,TGTGCCTCCGAGGGAGGACGGCTAGGGGGGGTTAGCACAGATACGCAGTATTTT,CASEGGRLGGVSTDTQYF
-,TRBJ2-2,-,TRBV9,16,TGTGCCAGCAGCGTAGCTTGGACAGCGAACACCGGGGAGCTGTTTTTT,CASSVAWTANTGELFF
-,TRBJ2-1,-,TRBV11-2,13,TGTGCCAGCAGCTTAGGGTACGGTAATGAGCAGTTCTTC,CASSLGYGNEQFF
-,TRBJ2-1,-,TRBV27,12,TGTGCCAGCAGTTTATCCGGTAATGAGCAGTTCTTC,CASSLSGNEQFF
-,TRBJ2-2,TRBD1,TRBV29-1,14,TGCAGCGTTGCAAGGGACAGAAATACCGGGGAGCTGTTTTTT,CSVARDRNTGELFF